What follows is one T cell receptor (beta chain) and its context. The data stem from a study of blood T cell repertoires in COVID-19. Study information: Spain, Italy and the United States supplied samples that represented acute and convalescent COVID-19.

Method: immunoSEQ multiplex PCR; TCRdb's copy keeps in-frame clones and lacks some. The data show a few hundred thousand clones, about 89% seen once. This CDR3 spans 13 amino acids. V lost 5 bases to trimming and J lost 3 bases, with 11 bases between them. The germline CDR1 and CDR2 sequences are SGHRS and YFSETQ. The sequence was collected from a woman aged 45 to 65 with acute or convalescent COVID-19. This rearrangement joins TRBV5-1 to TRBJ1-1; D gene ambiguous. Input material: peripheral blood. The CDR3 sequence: CASRRGFDTEAFF. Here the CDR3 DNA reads TGCGCCAGCAGGAGAGGATTTGACACTGAAGCTTTCTTT.